Sequencing of this T cell receptor beta chain was carried out in a study of shared clonotypes between healthy human individuals. Remarks on this clone: Its antigen is unknown.

Naive CD8 cells comprised CD45RO-negative, CCR7-positively selected cells, excluding terminally differentiated effector memory CD45RA+ cells. Repertoires were generated with immunoSEQ multiplex PCR, while TCRdb's copy carries only in-frame clones and drops some. The sample holds about 2 million clones, about 95% seen once. The V gene lost 7 bases and the J gene lost 4 bases, with 9 bases spanning the gap. The V gene's germline CDR1 is SGHNT and CDR2 YYREEE (reference sequence). This CDR3 comprises 11 residues. General study results and limits: In several donors, about 5% of naive CD4 clonotypes appeared in common. Clonotypes shared by all four donors outscored non-shared clonotypes in generation probability.

This TCR was recovered from a man between 18 and 35 years old in good health. The V and J genes are TRBV5-4 and TRBJ2-7; D is unclear. Sample: naive CD8+ T cells sorted from blood. CDR3 sequence: CASQVGYEQYF. The CDR3 bases are TGTGCCAGCCAGGTGGGTTACGAGCAGTACTTC. Together with reference TRBV5-4 and TRBJ2-7, the CDR3 gives the full variable domain: ETGVTQSPTHLIKTRGQQVTLRCSSQSGHNTVSWYQQALGQGPQFIFQYYREEENGRGNFPPRFSGLQFPNYSSELNVNALELDDSALYLCASQVGYEQYFGPGTRLTVT.